These 10 T cell receptor beta chains share one sample of origin, sequenced in a study of cytomegalovirus exposure and HLA in healthy donors. This PCR relied on a set of 60 Vbeta primers and 13 Jbeta primers. Assay: immunoSEQ multiplex PCR; the TCRdb copy retains only in-frame clones and omits some. The sample lists 150,000 to 200,000 clones; around four fifths were seen once. Sequenced sample: PBMCs. These receptors came from a man between 18 and 35 years old in good health and CMV-seropositive.

This rearrangement joins TRBV6-1 to TRBJ2-7; 10 bases are a match to TRBD2. J gave up 1 base and V 5 bases, and 5 bases lay outside the gene matches. CDR1 MNHNS and CDR2 SASEGT come from the germline V gene. CDR3 length equals 15 residues. CDR3 residues: CASSQLAGPSYEQYF. The CDR3 DNA follows: TGTGCCAGCAGTCAACTAGCGGGACCTTCCTACGAGCAGTACTTC.

This chain uses TRBV20-1 with TRBJ2-3; D gene unclear. The ends were cut back, 4 bases at V and 8 bases at J, with 7 bases in the middle. Germline V gives CDR1 DFQATT, CDR2 SNEGSKA (reference sequence). CDR3 length equals 10 residues. The CDR3, as DNA: TGCAGTGCTATTGTGCGTACGCAGTATTTT. Translating it yields CSAIVRTQYF.

This clone was picked up one time. The CDR3 loop reads CASSLFLAGFTDTQYF. As DNA, the CDR3 is TGTGCCAGCAGCTTGTTTCTAGCGGGCTTCACAGATACGCAGTATTTT. The chain employs TRBV5-4 and TRBJ2-3; 8 bases line up with TRBD2. This CDR3 comprises 16 residues. V shed 1 base and J 2 bases; nucleotides not matched to a gene: 6. Per germline, CDR1 SGHNT and CDR2 YYREEE (reference sequence).

This chain uses TRBV6-1 with TRBJ1-1; 8 nucleotides agree with TRBD1. Germline V lookup: CDR1 MNHNS, CDR2 SASEGT. The CDR3 is 12 residues long. Germline trimming cut 6 bases from V and 7 bases from J; bases unmatched to any gene: 4. This chain's CDR3 is CASSGTGFEAFF. The CDR3 DNA sequence: TGTGCCAGCAGCGGGACAGGTTTTGAAGCTTTCTTT.

In regard to this clone: One end of the junction varies from germline; a read error may be responsible. The rearrangement links TRBV14 to TRBJ2-7, with TRBD2 as a possible D gene (7 bases). Per the germline V gene, CDR1 is SGHDN and CDR2 is FVKESK. The CDR3 loop spans 15 amino acids. As DNA, the CDR3 is TGTGCCAGCAGCCAAGTTGGGGGGGCCTCCGACGAGCAGTACTTC. Translated, it gives CASSQVGGASDEQYF.

This clone was seen a few times. The rearrangement links TRBV15 to TRBJ2-7, with 8 bases lining up with TRBD1. The V gene end was trimmed by 0 bases and the J gene end by 3 bases; junction bases not matched to a gene: 7. The V gene's germline CDR1 is LNHNV and CDR2 YYDKDF (reference sequence). This CDR3 is 16 amino acids long. CDR3 nucleotide sequence: TGTGCCACCAGCAGAGACCGACAGGGGATGAACTACGAGCAGTACTTC. It yields the protein CATSRDRQGMNYEQYF.

This sequence joins TRBV18 and TRBJ2-7; D is unclear. Trimming cost V 3 bases and J 3 bases, with 9 bases left between them. Per germline, CDR1 KGHSH and CDR2 LQKENI. CDR3 length equals 13 residues. The CDR3 nucleotides are TGTGCCAGCTCACCTTCATCAAACTACGAGCAGTACTTC. Its protein product is CASSPSSNYEQYF.

This chain connects TRBV21-1 to TRBJ1-1. TRBV21-1 is a pseudogene locus. This CDR3 spans 15 amino acids. In DNA form, the CDR3 reads TGTGCCAGCAGCAATAAGCCCGTTTTGAACACTGAAGCTTTCTTT. This encodes CASSNKPVLNTEAFF.

V gene TRBV27 combines with J gene TRBJ1-1, with 8 bases lining up with TRBD1. The CDR3 is 14 amino acids. The V segment lost 3 bases and the J segment 3 bases; nucleotides outside the gene matches: 3. Germline V gene data show CDR1 as MNHEY and CDR2 as SMNVEV (reference sequence). The CDR3 is CASSLYRGDTEAFF. The CDR3 bases are TGTGCCAGCAGTTTGTACAGGGGGGACACTGAAGCTTTCTTT.

The chain is built from TRBV25-1 and TRBJ1-1, with TRBD1 identical over 7 bases. Trimming removed 4 bases from V and 2 bases from J; junction bases left unmatched: 1. From germline, CDR1 is MGHDK and CDR2 SYGVNS. The CDR3 is made up of 13 amino acids. The CDR3 nucleotides are TGTGCCAGCAGTGCAGGGGGAAACACTGAAGCTTTCTTT. Its protein is CASSAGGNTEAFF.